This T cell receptor beta chain originates from a study of T cell responses to AZD1222 COVID-19 vaccine. About the study: Second-dose schedules of about 4 or about 12 weeks were combined. Study-level points and caveats: Close to half of spike-specific TCRs reportedly recognize unmutated variant regions.

This table comes from immunoSEQ multiplex PCR, and its TCRdb copy is limited to in-frame clones, with some not included. The table records roughly 55,000 clones, around nine tenths of them present only once. Note on this clone: Its antigen is still unknown.

V was shortened by 0 bases and J by 4 bases, with 22 bases between the two germline ends. The CDR3 spans 19 residues. From germline, CDR1 is WSHSY and CDR2 SAAADI. The chain has TRBV10-2 and TRBJ1-5; no firm D call. The sample consisted of peripheral blood, taken on day 0 of AZD1222 vaccination. The clonotype originates from an adult in good health. CDR3 protein: CASSESSRAWASSNQPQHF. In DNA, the CDR3 is TGCGCCAGCAGTGAGTCGAGTCGAGCATGGGCATCCTCAAATCAGCCCCAGCATTTT.